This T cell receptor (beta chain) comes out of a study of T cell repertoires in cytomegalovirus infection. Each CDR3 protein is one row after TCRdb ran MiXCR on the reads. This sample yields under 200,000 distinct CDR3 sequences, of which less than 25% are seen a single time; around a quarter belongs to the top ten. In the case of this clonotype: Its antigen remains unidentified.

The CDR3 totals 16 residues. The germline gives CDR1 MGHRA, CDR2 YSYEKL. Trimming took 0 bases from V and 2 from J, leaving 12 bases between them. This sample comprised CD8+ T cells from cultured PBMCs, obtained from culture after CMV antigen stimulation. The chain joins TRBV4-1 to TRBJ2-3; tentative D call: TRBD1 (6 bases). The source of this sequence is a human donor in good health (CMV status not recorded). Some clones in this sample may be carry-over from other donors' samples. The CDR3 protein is CASSQEEDRLTDTQYF. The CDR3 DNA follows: TGCGCCAGCAGCCAAGAGGAAGACAGGCTCACAGATACGCAGTATTTT.